This record concerns one T cell receptor (beta chain) sequence. What it binds is unknown. This specimen belongs to a study of cytomegalovirus exposure and HLA in healthy donors. Overall study results and limits: Cytomegalovirus-associated TCR beta chains were listed, numbering 164. Cytomegalovirus status, reportedly, was diagnosed with high specificity and sensitivity by the classifier. Later work associated 16,951 TCR beta sequences with HLA alleles at 0.05 false discovery rate. Roughly even sequencing depth across donors was the assumption behind the presence/absence analyses.

This CDR3 has 12 residues. The germline V and J ends were trimmed by 3 bases and 7 bases, with 9 bases remaining between them. Germline lookup yields CDR1 LNHDA and CDR2 SQIVND (reference sequence). Both 60 Vbeta primers and 13 Jbeta primers went into the PCR. Data came from immunoSEQ multiplex PCR; TCRdb stores just in-frame clones and leaves some out. The sample table includes around 52,000 clones. The chain couples TRBV19 to TRBJ1-2, with D perhaps TRBD1 (5 bases). The sample consisted of PBMCs. The receptor comes from a man between 40 and 49 years old in good health and CMV-seropositive. This chain's CDR3 is CASSISQGGYTF. CDR3 in DNA: TGTGCCAGTAGTATCAGTCAGGGTGGCTACACCTTC.